The T cell receptor beta chain described here comes from a study of T cells after yellow fever vaccination. The germline CDR1 and CDR2 sequences are DFQATT and SNEGSKA (reference sequence). The CDR3 loop spans 14 amino acids. Between the trimmed V and J ends, which lost 1 base and 0 bases, there was a span of 7 bases. There are many counts of this clonotype. TCRdb itself ran the 5' RACE reads through MiXCR, one entry per CDR3 protein. Of 100,000 to 150,000 distinct CDR3 sequences detected, 7.4% appear once; the ten largest clones hold around 2.5%. The V call is TRBV20-1, the J call TRBJ2-1, with D hard to call. This receptor was obtained from a man between 18 and 29 years old who received the YFV17D yellow fever vaccine. The material was CD4+ T cells sorted from PBMCs, obtained more than 8 days after the first yellow fever vaccination. This CDR3 is CSARGLNSYNEQFF. The CDR3 nucleotides read TGCAGTGCTAGAGGGCTAAACTCCTACAATGAGCAGTTCTTC.